This TCR beta chain was found in a study of T cell responses to AZD1222 COVID-19 vaccine. General study points: Females made up more of the donors, who were largely white British, and clonal diversity may have come out too low. CD4 TCRs covered the whole spike, strongest at regions 160-218 and 743-854. Reports indicate that nearly half of spike-specific TCRs are directed at unmutated variant regions. Repertoire sampling happened only post peak T cell response.

Assay used: immunoSEQ multiplex PCR; TCRdb lists only in-frame clones, some missing. The data show about 190,000 clones, 87% seen once. On this clone itself: Its antigen is as yet unknown.

The sample in question was peripheral blood, obtained on day 0 of MenACWY control vaccination. This clonotype was sampled from an adult in good health.

DNA of the CDR3: TGTGCCAGCAGCTTTAGTTGGATTGGATCACCCCTCCACTTT. This translates into CASSFSWIGSPLHF. The V call is TRBV5-6, the J call TRBJ1-6; D is uncertain. V lost 2 bases and J 10 bases, leaving 13 bases between the germline ends. This CDR3 region has 14 residues. Germline CDR1 and CDR2: SGHDT and YYEEEE.